Presented here are 30 T cell receptor beta chains from one specimen sequenced in a study of CD8 T cells in Susac syndrome. RNA, at roughly 0.5 to 1 ug, was reverse transcribed with random hexamers. MiXCR, run by TCRdb on the immunoSEQ multiplex PCR reads, gives a single entry per CDR3 protein. There are almost 450,000 distinct CDR3 sequences in the sample; approximately 85% occur only once, and around 0.12% lies in the top ten. Sequencing input: CD8+ T cells from PBMCs. Every receptor here comes from a human donor with multiple sclerosis.

The V gene is TRBV5-1, the J gene TRBJ2-1; possible D gene TRBD2, 5 bases. The V gene's germline CDR1 is SGHRS and CDR2 YFSETQ. Trimming removed 1 base at V and 4 bases at J, with 12 bases between. The CDR3 totals 15 residues. Written as DNA, the CDR3 is TGCGCCAGCAGCTTGATGGCGGGCACATACAATGAGCAGTTCTTC. Protein product: CASSLMAGTYNEQFF.

The gene calls are TRBV6-1 and TRBJ2-1, with D maybe TRBD2 (6 bases). V gave up 3 bases and J gave up 3 bases, with 18 bases separating them. The CDR3 has 17 residues. The germline V gene encodes CDR1 MNHNS and CDR2 SASEGT. CDR3 sequence reads: CASSDQWGDGNYNEQFF. The CDR3 DNA follows: TGTGCCAGCAGTGATCAATGGGGGGACGGGAACTACAATGAGCAGTTCTTC.

V and J are TRBV11-3 and TRBJ2-1; tentative D call: TRBD1 (5 bases). The ends were cut back, 0 bases at V and 3 bases at J, with 15 bases in the middle. This CDR3 contains 17 residues. Germline loops: CDR1 SGHNT, CDR2 YENEEA. The CDR3 loop reads CASSLEPPGANYNEQFF. The CDR3 nucleotides are TGTGCCAGCAGCTTAGAGCCCCCTGGGGCCAACTACAATGAGCAGTTCTTC.

This clonotype was detected only a few times. This chain connects TRBV28 to TRBJ2-7, with a possible D match to TRBD2 (5 bases). V was clipped by 2 bases and J by 4 bases, with 12 bases between them. The CDR3 covers 14 residues. The germline CDR1 and CDR2 sequences are MDHEN and SYDVKM. DNA for the CDR3: TGTGCCAGCAGTTTAGCCGGGGAAACTTACGAGCAGTACTTC. Its protein product is CASSLAGETYEQYF.

The V gene is TRBV12-5, the J gene TRBJ1-5; TRBD1 agrees at 7 bases. Trimming cost V 4 bases and J 4 bases; bases outside gene matches: 4. The CDR3 contains 14 residues. From germline, CDR1 is LGHNT and CDR2 FRNRAP. The DNA for the CDR3 is TGTGCTAGTGGTTCTGGGGACAGAAATCAGCCCCAGCATTTT. This sequence encodes CASGSGDRNQPQHF.

The chain is built from TRBV19 and TRBJ1-1, with 7 bases lining up with TRBD1. The germline CDR1 and CDR2 sequences are LNHDA and SQIVND (reference sequence). The V and J ends lost 10 bases and 2 bases, in that order; junction bases with no gene match: 13. The CDR3 is 15 amino acids. The CDR3 is CATTTGTNFNTEAFF. DNA for the CDR3: TGTGCCACTACGACAGGGACGAACTTTAACACTGAAGCTTTCTTT.

Regarding this clonotype: Since no conserved phenylalanine or tryptophan closes the CDR3, a read error is the likely cause. The chain has TRBV12-3 or TRBV12-4 and TRBJ1-4; D call uncertain. There are 20 residues in the CDR3. The V and J ends lost 11 bases and 0 bases respectively, with 31 bases between them. The CDR3 nucleotides are TGTGCCCCACATCCCCATCCAGACGCAGATCTACTAGCAACTAATGAAAAACTGTTTTTG. Amino acid sequence: CAPHPHPDADLLATNEKLFL.

The CDR3 DNA follows: TGCAGTGCTAGAGACACAGATACGCAGTATTTT. This gives the protein CSARDTDTQYF. This sequence joins TRBV20-1 and TRBJ2-3, with no clear D. The CDR3 covers 11 residues. The germline V gene encodes CDR1 DFQATT and CDR2 SNEGSKA (reference sequence). V lost 0 bases and J 2 bases, leaving 0 bases between the germline ends.

CDR3 sequence reads: CSAGLDLGYGAFF. The CDR3 DNA follows: TGCAGTGCTGGACTAGACCTAGGGTATGGGGCTTTCTTT. The rearrangement uses TRBV20-1 and TRBJ1-1; no clear D gene. The V gene's germline CDR1 is DFQATT and CDR2 SNEGSKA (reference sequence). The CDR3 length is 13 residues. V lost 5 bases and J 11 bases, leaving 21 bases between the germline ends.

The CDR3 here is CSVEEGDSYGYTF. CDR3 in DNA: TGCAGCGTTGAAGAGGGGGACAGCTATGGCTACACCTTC. The chain recombines TRBV29-1 with TRBJ1-2, with 7 bases lining up with TRBD1. J lost 4 bases, V lost 0 bases, and 2 bases had no gene match. Germline V lookup: CDR1 SQVTM, CDR2 ANQGSEA. The CDR3 sequence is 13 residues long.

This rearrangement joins TRBV18 to TRBJ1-3, with D tentatively TRBD1 (5 bases). This CDR3 spans 15 amino acids. Germline V gives CDR1 KGHSH, CDR2 LQKENI. The V end was cut by 3 bases, the J end by 1 base, with 10 bases between. The CDR3 sequence: CASSPARDSGNTIYF. The CDR3 nucleotides read TGTGCCAGCTCACCTGCCAGGGATTCTGGAAACACCATATATTTT.

The chain uses TRBV30 and TRBJ1-5; D remains unclear. V was clipped by 0 bases and J by 2 bases, with 8 bases between them. Per germline, CDR1 GTSNPN and CDR2 SVGIG (reference sequence). The CDR3 totals 14 residues. The CDR3 sequence: CAWSVIGGNQPQHF. CDR3 bases: TGTGCCTGGAGTGTAATTGGAGGCAATCAGCCCCAGCATTTT. The variable domain in full, completed from reference TRBV30 and TRBJ1-5, reads SQTIHQWPATLVQPVGSPLSLECTVEGTSNPNLYWYRQAAGRGLQLLFYSVGIGQISSEVPQNLSASRPQDRQFILSSKKLLLSDSGFYLCAWSVIGGNQPQHFGDGTRLSIL.

The V and J genes are TRBV19 and TRBJ1-1, with no clear D. The length of the CDR3 is 15 residues. Trimming stripped 0 bases from V and 1 base from J, with 9 bases between. Germline loops: CDR1 LNHDA, CDR2 SQIVND (reference sequence). The CDR3 DNA sequence: TGTGCCAGTAGTATAGAGGGAGGGTCGAACACTGAAGCTTTCTTT. This encodes CASSIEGGSNTEAFF.

The chain uses TRBV5-1 and TRBJ1-5; tentative D call: TRBD1 (6 bases). There are 13 residues in the CDR3. The V gene lost 2 bases and the J gene lost 5 bases, with 8 bases spanning the gap. From germline, CDR1 is SGHRS and CDR2 YFSETQ. Here the CDR3 reads CASSFRGDQPQHF. CDR3 DNA: TGCGCCAGCAGCTTCAGGGGTGATCAGCCCCAGCATTTT.

The rearrangement links TRBV6-1 to TRBJ2-3; weak D call: TRBD1 (6 bases). V lost 6 bases to trimming and J lost 2 bases, with 27 bases between them. The CDR3 runs to 19 residues. Per the germline V gene, CDR1 is MNHNS and CDR2 is SASEGT. The CDR3 reads CASSEEEAGALEDTDTQYF. CDR3 nucleotide sequence: TGTGCCAGCAGCGAGGAGGAGGCAGGGGCCCTGGAGGACACAGATACGCAGTATTTT.

The J gene is TRBJ2-5, the V gene TRBV27; the match to TRBD2 covers 11 bases. The CDR3 contains 15 residues. Germline values: CDR1 MNHEY, CDR2 SMNVEV (reference sequence). V lost 4 bases and J lost 4; bases outside the gene matches: 5. CDR3 loop: CASSWLAGGPETQYF. The CDR3 DNA follows: TGTGCCAGCAGTTGGTTAGCGGGGGGGCCAGAGACCCAGTACTTC.

V and J are TRBV13 and TRBJ2-7, with 10 bases lining up with TRBD1. The CDR3 is 16 residues long. J was trimmed by 5 bases and V by 5 bases; bases with no gene match: 12. The germline gives CDR1 PRHDT, CDR2 FYEKMQ (reference sequence). The CDR3: CASSRYEGTGVHEQYF. The CDR3 DNA reads as TGTGCCAGCAGCCGATACGAGGGGACAGGGGTCCACGAGCAGTACTTC.

V usage is TRBV2 and J usage is TRBJ2-5; no definite D call. CDR1 and CDR2 (germline): SNHLY, FYNNEI. The CDR3 runs to 13 residues. Trimming left V 1 base short and J 4 bases short, with 7 bases between. The CDR3 loop reads CASSEGGRETQYF. The CDR3 bases are TGTGCCAGCAGTGAAGGGGGTAGAGAGACCCAGTACTTC.

The rearrangement links TRBV5-4 to TRBJ2-1; D is unclear. V was cut by 4 bases and J by 0 bases, with 23 bases left in between. In germline, CDR1 is SGHNT, CDR2 YYREEE (reference sequence). CDR3 size: 19 residues. CDR3 in amino acids: CASSPPLGSQSNSYNEQFF. The CDR3 coding sequence is TGTGCCAGCAGCCCCCCCTTAGGTAGCCAATCTAACTCCTACAATGAGCAGTTCTTC.

This sequence joins TRBV5-5 and TRBJ2-1, with D perhaps matching TRBD1 or TRBD2 (5 bases each). This CDR3 spans 12 amino acids. Germline CDR1 is SGHKS and CDR2 is YYEKEE (reference sequence). V lost 7 bases, J lost 7 bases, and 12 bases lay in between. The CDR3: CASHYGGNEQFF. In DNA form, the CDR3 reads TGTGCCAGCCATTATGGGGGAAATGAGCAGTTCTTC.

The genes are TRBV29-1 and TRBJ1-2; D gene uncertain. The CDR3 totals 13 residues. Per the germline V gene, CDR1 is SQVTM and CDR2 is ANQGSEA. Trimming took off 1 base at V and 5 bases at J, with 11 bases between the two ends. CDR3 protein: CSVEGSDFYGYTF. In DNA, the CDR3 is TGCAGCGTTGAAGGGTCAGATTTTTATGGCTACACCTTC.

The V and J genes are TRBV25-1 and TRBJ1-1; D gene uncertain. Trimming pared 1 base from V and 4 bases from J, leaving 13 bases between. This CDR3 has 15 residues. Looked up from germline, CDR1 is MGHDK and CDR2 is SYGVNS. CDR3 sequence reads: CASSELFGPTTEAFF. CDR3 nucleotide sequence: TGTGCCAGCAGTGAATTGTTTGGGCCAACCACTGAAGCTTTCTTT.

The rearrangement links TRBV4-1 to TRBJ2-7; 10 bases fit TRBD2. The CDR3 is 17 amino acids. Per the germline V gene, CDR1 is MGHRA and CDR2 is YSYEKL. The ends lost 0 bases at V and 3 bases at J; junction bases unmatched: 8. The CDR3 is CASSQDVLAGVGYEQYF. Written as DNA, the CDR3 is TGCGCCAGCAGCCAAGATGTCCTAGCGGGAGTAGGCTACGAGCAGTACTTC.

The chain joins TRBV11-2 to TRBJ1-1; D is perhaps TRBD1 (5 bases). Between the trimmed V and J ends, which lost 6 bases and 1 base, there was a span of 18 bases. CDR3 length: 16 amino acids. Germline assignment: CDR1 SGHAT and CDR2 FQNNGV. CDR3 DNA: TGTGCCAGCAGTGGAGGGAGTCGTACAGGGAACACTGAAGCTTTCTTT. This gives the protein CASSGGSRTGNTEAFF.

The V and J genes are TRBV4-1 and TRBJ2-1; 12 bases map to TRBD2. Germline V lookup: CDR1 MGHRA, CDR2 YSYEKL. The CDR3 length is 15 residues. J gave up 7 bases and V 4 bases, and 5 bases lay outside the gene matches. The CDR3 protein is CASSPSGGAGNEQFF. CDR3 coding DNA: TGCGCCAGCAGCCCTAGCGGGGGGGCGGGAAATGAGCAGTTCTTC.

The J gene is TRBJ2-3, the V gene TRBV27, with a tentative D call TRBD1 (7 bases). This CDR3 has 16 residues. CDR1 and CDR2 (germline): MNHEY, SMNVEV (reference sequence). The V end was cut by 5 bases, the J end by 1 base, with 16 bases between. As DNA, the CDR3 is TGTGCCAGCAGTCCTTGGGGGGACAGAGGCACAGATACGCAGTATTTT. Translating gives CASSPWGDRGTDTQYF.

The CDR3 region is CASSLTPPGGYGYTF. DNA of the CDR3: TGTGCCAGCAGCTTAACCCCGCCGGGAGGCTATGGCTACACCTTC. The rearrangement uses TRBV11-2 and TRBJ1-2; the D is unclear. Germline loops: CDR1 SGHAT, CDR2 FQNNGV. The length of the CDR3 is 15 residues. Trimming left V 2 bases short and J 4 bases short, with 14 bases between.

This clonotype showed up just a few times. The CDR3 does not close with the conserved phenylalanine or tryptophan, likely indicating a read error. This chain connects TRBV27 to TRBJ2-7; 11 nucleotides agree with TRBD2. This CDR3 comprises 14 residues. Trimming took 6 bases from V and 4 from J; bases not matched to a gene: 5. Germline V lookup: CDR1 MNHEY, CDR2 SMNVEV (reference sequence). CDR3: CASSLRLAGYEQYS. In DNA form, the CDR3 reads TGTGCCAGCAGCCTGCGACTAGCGGGGTACGAGCAGTACTCC.

The chain is built from TRBV20-1 and TRBJ2-7; D is possibly TRBD1 (6 bases). Trimming left V 6 bases short and J 4 bases short, with 13 bases between. CDR1 is DFQATT and CDR2 is SNEGSKA in the germline V gene (reference sequence). The CDR3 runs to 12 residues. CDR3 region: CSATDSEYEQYF. The CDR3 DNA follows: TGCAGTGCCACGGACAGCGAATACGAGCAGTACTTC.

This sequence joins TRBV20-1 and TRBJ2-7; the match to TRBD2 covers 11 bases. The CDR3 totals 15 residues. Germline loops: CDR1 DFQATT, CDR2 SNEGSKA (reference sequence). After removal of 6 bases from V and 2 bases from J, the junction contained 9 bases not matched to a gene. The CDR3 DNA follows: TGCAGTGCCCCCGAAGGTAGCGGGGGGGCCTACGAGCAGTACTTC. This codes for CSAPEGSGGAYEQYF.